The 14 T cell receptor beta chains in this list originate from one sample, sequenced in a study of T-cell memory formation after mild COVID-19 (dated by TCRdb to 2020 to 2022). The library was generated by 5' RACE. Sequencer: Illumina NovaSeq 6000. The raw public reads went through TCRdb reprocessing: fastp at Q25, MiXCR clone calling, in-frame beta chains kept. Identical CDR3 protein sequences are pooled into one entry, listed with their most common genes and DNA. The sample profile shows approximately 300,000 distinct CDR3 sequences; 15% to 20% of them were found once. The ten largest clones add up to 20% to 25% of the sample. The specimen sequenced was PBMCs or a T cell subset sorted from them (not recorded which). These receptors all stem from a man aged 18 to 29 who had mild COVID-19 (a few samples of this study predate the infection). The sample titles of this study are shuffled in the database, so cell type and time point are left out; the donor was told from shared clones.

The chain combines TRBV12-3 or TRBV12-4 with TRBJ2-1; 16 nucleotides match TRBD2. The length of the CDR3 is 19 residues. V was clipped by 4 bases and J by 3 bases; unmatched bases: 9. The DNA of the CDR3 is TGTGCCAGCAGTTCGCCGGGACTAGCGGGGGGGAGTTTCTACAATGAGCAGTTCTTC. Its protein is CASSSPGLAGGSFYNEQFF.

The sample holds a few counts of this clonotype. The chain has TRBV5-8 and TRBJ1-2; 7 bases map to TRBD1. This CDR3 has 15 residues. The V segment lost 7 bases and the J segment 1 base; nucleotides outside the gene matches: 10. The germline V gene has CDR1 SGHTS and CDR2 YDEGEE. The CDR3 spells CASGWGQLLNYGYTF. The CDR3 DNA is TGTGCCAGCGGTTGGGGACAGCTTCTTAACTATGGCTACACCTTC.

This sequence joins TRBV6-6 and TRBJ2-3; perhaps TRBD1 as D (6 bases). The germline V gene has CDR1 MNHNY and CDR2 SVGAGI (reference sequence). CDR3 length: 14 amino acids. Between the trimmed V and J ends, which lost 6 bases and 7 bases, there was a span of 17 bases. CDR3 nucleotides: TGTGCCAGCAGAGGGGCAGGGGCGGAAAATACGCAGTATTTT. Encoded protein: CASRGAGAENTQYF.

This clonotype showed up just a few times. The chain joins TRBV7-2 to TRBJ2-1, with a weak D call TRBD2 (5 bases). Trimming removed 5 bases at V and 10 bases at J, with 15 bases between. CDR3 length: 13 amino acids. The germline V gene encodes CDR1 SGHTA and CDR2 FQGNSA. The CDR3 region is CASSTDLAREQFF. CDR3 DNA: TGTGCCAGCAGCACGGACTTAGCGCGGGAGCAGTTCTTC.

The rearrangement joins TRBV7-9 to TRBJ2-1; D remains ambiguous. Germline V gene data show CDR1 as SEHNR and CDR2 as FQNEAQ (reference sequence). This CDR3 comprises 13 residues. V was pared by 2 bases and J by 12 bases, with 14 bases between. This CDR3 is CASSLSLEEAQFF. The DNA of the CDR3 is TGTGCCAGCAGCTTAAGTTTGGAAGAGGCGCAGTTCTTC.

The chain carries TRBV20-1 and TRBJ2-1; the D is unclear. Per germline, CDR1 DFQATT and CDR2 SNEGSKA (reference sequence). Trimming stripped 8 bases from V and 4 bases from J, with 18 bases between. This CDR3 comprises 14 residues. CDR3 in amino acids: CSSARVELYNEQFF. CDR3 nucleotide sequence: TGCAGTTCAGCTCGGGTCGAGCTATACAATGAGCAGTTCTTC.

The CDR3 spells CASSLAGGPTEAFF. The DNA for the CDR3 is TGCGCCAGCAGCTTGGCCGGGGGCCCCACTGAAGCTTTCTTT. The chain uses TRBV5-1 and TRBJ1-1, with a weak D call TRBD1 (6 bases). Trimming shortened V by 0 bases and J by 4 bases, and 10 bases separated the two germline ends. The CDR3 runs 14 residues. Germline CDR1 reads SGHRS; CDR2 reads YFSETQ. Full variable domain (missing parts from reference TRBV5-1 and TRBJ1-1): KAGVTQTPRYLIKTRGQQVTLSCSPISGHRSVSWYQQTPGQGLQFLFEYFSETQRNKGNFPGRFSGRQFSNSRSEMNVSTLELGDSALYLCASSLAGGPTEAFFGQGTRLTVV.

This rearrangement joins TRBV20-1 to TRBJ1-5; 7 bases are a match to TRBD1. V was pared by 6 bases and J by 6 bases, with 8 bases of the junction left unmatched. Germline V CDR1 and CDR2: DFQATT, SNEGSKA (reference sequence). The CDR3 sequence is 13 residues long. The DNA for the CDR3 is TGCAGTGCCGCTAAACAGGGGAGTCAGCCCCAGCATTTT. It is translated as CSAAKQGSQPQHF.

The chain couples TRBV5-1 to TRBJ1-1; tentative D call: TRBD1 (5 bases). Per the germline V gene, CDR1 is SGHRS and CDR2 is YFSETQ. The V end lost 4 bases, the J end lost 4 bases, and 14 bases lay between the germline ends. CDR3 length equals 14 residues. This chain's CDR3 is CASSLTWGVTEAFF. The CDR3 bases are TGCGCCAGCAGCCTGACCTGGGGGGTCACTGAAGCTTTCTTT.

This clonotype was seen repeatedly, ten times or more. CDR3 protein: CASTELTEANTGELFF. DNA for the CDR3: TGTGCCAGCACCGAACTGACGGAAGCGAACACCGGGGAGCTGTTTTTT. The chain is built from TRBV6-2 or TRBV6-3 and TRBJ2-2; D remains unclear. CDR3 size: 16 residues. Germline V gene sequence: CDR1 MNHEY, CDR2 SVGEGT. The V end was cut by 7 bases, the J end by 0 bases, with 15 bases between.

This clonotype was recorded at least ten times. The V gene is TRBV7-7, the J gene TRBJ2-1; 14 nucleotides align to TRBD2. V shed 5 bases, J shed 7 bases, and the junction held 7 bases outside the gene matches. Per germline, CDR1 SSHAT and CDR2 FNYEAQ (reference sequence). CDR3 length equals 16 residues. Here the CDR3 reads CASSQTGLAGGNEQFF. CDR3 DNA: TGTGCCAGCAGCCAGACCGGACTAGCGGGGGGTAATGAGCAGTTCTTC.

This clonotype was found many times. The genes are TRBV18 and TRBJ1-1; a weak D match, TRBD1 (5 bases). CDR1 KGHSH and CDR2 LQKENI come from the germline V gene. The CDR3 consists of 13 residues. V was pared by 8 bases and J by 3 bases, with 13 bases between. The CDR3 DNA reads TGTGCCAGCAGCCCCCAGGGTGACACTGAAGCTTTCTTT. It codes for CASSPQGDTEAFF.

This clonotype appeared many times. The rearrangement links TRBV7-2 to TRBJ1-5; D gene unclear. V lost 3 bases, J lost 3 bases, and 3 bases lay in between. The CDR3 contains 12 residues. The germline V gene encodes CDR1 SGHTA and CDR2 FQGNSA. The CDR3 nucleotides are TGTGCCAGCAGCTTCATCAATCAGCCCCAGCATTTT. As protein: CASSFINQPQHF.

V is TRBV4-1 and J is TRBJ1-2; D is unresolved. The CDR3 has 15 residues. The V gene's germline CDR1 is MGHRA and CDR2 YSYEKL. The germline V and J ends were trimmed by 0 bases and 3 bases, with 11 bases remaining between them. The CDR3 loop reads CASSQDKAAYYGYTF. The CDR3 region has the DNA TGCGCCAGCAGCCAAGATAAAGCAGCCTACTATGGCTACACCTTC.